The 24 T cell receptor beta chains reported below all come from one sample, sequenced in a study of T cells in Graves' hyperthyroidism and ophthalmopathy. The source material, RNA transcripts, was used to amplify TCR beta CDR3 regions. A set of HTBI primers served as the primers for a first-round RT-PCR of the TCR CDR3. From the multiplex PCR reads, TCRdb called clonotypes with MiXCR, one entry per CDR3 protein. The table includes over 650,000 distinct CDR3 sequences, about 15% detected once. The sample consisted of blood. These receptors originate from a man aged 18-30 years with Graves' hyperthyroidism.

This clonotype was seen many times. The chain employs TRBV3-1 and TRBJ2-5, with 7 positions matching TRBD1. Germline V gene sequence: CDR1 LGHDT, CDR2 YNNKEL (reference sequence). The V gene end was trimmed by 4 bases and the J gene end by 5 bases; junction bases not matched to a gene: 10. This CDR3 has 15 amino acids. The CDR3 region is CASSPLTGYRETQYF. The CDR3 bases are TGTGCCAGCAGCCCCCTGACAGGGTATAGGGAGACCCAGTACTTC.

Details on this clonotype: A much larger clonotype is one base distant, so this may be a read error. V is TRBV28 and J is TRBJ1-2; no firm D call. The CDR3 is 12 amino acids. Germline V gene lookup returns CDR1 MDHEN and CDR2 SYDVKM. The CDR3, as DNA: TGTGCCGGCAGTTTAGAGGACTATGGCTACACCTTC. Its protein product is CAGSLEDYGYTF.

Many counts were recorded for this clonotype. The chain employs TRBV6-1 and TRBJ2-3; D is uncertain. CDR1 and CDR2 from the germline V gene are MNHNS and SASEGT. CDR3 length: 11 amino acids. Between the trimmed V and J ends, which lost 6 bases and 7 bases, there was a span of 8 bases. The CDR3 bases are TGTGCCAGCAGCTATTTGTATACGCAGTATTTT. It codes for CASSYLYTQYF.

This clonotype appeared a few times. CDR3 loop: CASSQDVVKGAWTGELFF. DNA of the CDR3: TGCGCCAGCAGCCAAGATGTGGTAAAGGGGGCCTGGACCGGGGAGCTGTTTTTT. The chain recombines TRBV4-1 with TRBJ2-2; 7 positions match TRBD1. The CDR3 consists of 18 residues. In germline, CDR1 is MGHRA, CDR2 YSYEKL. V lost 0 bases to trimming and J lost 5 bases; unmatched junction nucleotides: 12.

This clonotype was recorded at least ten times. This sequence joins TRBV7-8 and TRBJ2-7; D is unresolved. CDR1 and CDR2 (germline): SGHVS, FQNEAQ. The CDR3 totals 15 residues. The V end lost 2 bases, the J end lost 3 bases, and 14 bases lay between the germline ends. CDR3 loop: CASSLSRNAVYEQYF. The CDR3 DNA reads TGTGCCAGCAGCTTATCCCGAAACGCAGTCTACGAGCAGTACTTC.

The rearrangement joins TRBV20-1 to TRBJ1-5; 7 bases align to TRBD1. The CDR3 has 13 residues. The germline V gene has CDR1 DFQATT and CDR2 SNEGSKA (reference sequence). After removal of 6 bases from V and 5 bases from J, the junction contained 7 bases not matched to a gene. CDR3 DNA sequence: TGCAGTGCCGCGGGACAGTCAGATCAGCCCCAGCATTTT. The encoded protein is CSAAGQSDQPQHF.

This clonotype has ten or more counts. The CDR3 loop is CASSLGAPGNPNTDTQYF. In DNA form, the CDR3 reads TGTGCCAGCAGTCTTGGGGCCCCGGGGAACCCTAACACAGATACGCAGTATTTT. This chain links TRBV12-3 or TRBV12-4 with TRBJ2-3; D tentatively fits TRBD1 or TRBD2 (5 bases each). With 5 bases removed from V and 2 bases from J, the gap between germline ends came to 23 bases. The CDR3 spans 18 residues.

This clonotype was detected only once. The V gene is TRBV4-3, the J gene TRBJ1-4; 8 bases fit TRBD1. With V trimmed by 8 bases and J by 3 bases, 2 bases remained unmatched. The CDR3 has 13 amino acids. Germline V gives CDR1 LGHNA, CDR2 YSLEER. The DNA for the CDR3 is TGCGCCAGCGGACAGGGAGCTAATGAAAAACTGTTTTTT. Translated: CASGQGANEKLFF.

This clonotype has more than one count but fewer than ten. V gene TRBV4-2 combines with J gene TRBJ2-7, with 7 bases identical to TRBD1. From germline, CDR1 is LGHNA and CDR2 YNFKEQ. The CDR3 is made up of 14 amino acids. With 6 bases clipped from V and 3 bases from J, the junction kept 8 bases outside the gene matches. CDR3 in DNA: TGTGCCAGCAGTCTTCGACAGGGATACTACGAGCAGTACTTC. This gives the protein CASSLRQGYYEQYF.

This clonotype was detected ten times or more. This chain joins TRBV7-6 and TRBJ2-5; 7 bases match TRBD1. This CDR3 is built from 18 residues. The ends lost 1 base at V and 7 bases at J; junction bases unmatched: 18. Germline V gene data show CDR1 as SGHVS and CDR2 as FNYEAQ. The chain's CDR3 is CASSLGGRTTGPSGTQYF. The DNA for the CDR3 is TGTGCCAGCAGCTTAGGAGGGCGCACGACAGGGCCTTCGGGGACCCAGTACTTC.

Many counts were recorded for this clonotype. This sequence joins TRBV3-1 and TRBJ2-7; 8 nucleotides align to TRBD2. This CDR3 is built from 13 residues. Germline CDR1 LGHDT, CDR2 YNNKEL (reference sequence). Germline trimming cut 4 bases from V and 5 bases from J; bases unmatched to any gene: 4. The CDR3, as DNA: TGTGCCAGCAGCCCGGGACTAGTACACGAGCAGTACTTC. Translation gives CASSPGLVHEQYF.

This chain links TRBV20-1 with TRBJ2-1; possibly TRBD2 for D (5 bases). The CDR3 covers 16 residues. Germline V gives CDR1 DFQATT, CDR2 SNEGSKA (reference sequence). Trimming cost V 0 bases and J 0 bases, with 12 bases left between them. CDR3 sequence (DNA): TGCAGTGCTAGAGATCAAGGGAGATCCTCCTACAATGAGCAGTTCTTC. Amino acids: CSARDQGRSSYNEQFF.

This clonotype was recorded a few times. The V call is TRBV20-1, the J call TRBJ2-1, with D possibly being TRBD2 (5 bases). This CDR3 spans 13 amino acids. Between the trimmed V and J ends, which lost 3 bases and 7 bases, there was a span of 13 bases. Per germline, CDR1 DFQATT and CDR2 SNEGSKA (reference sequence). The DNA of the CDR3 is TGCAGTGCTAGTGTAGGCCGGGGTAATGAGCAGTTCTTC. The encoded protein is CSASVGRGNEQFF.

This clonotype was counted many times. The chain couples TRBV2 to TRBJ1-4; a possible D gene is TRBD1 (6 bases). Trimming took 6 bases from V and 5 from J, leaving 16 bases between them. This CDR3 comprises 15 residues. Germline CDR1 SNHLY, CDR2 FYNNEI. The CDR3, as DNA: TGTGCCAGCAGCGGACAGAGGGCGAAGAATGAAAAACTGTTTTTT. Protein sequence: CASSGQRAKNEKLFF.

The genes are TRBV3-1 and TRBJ2-7; the D is unclear. CDR1 and CDR2 from the germline V gene are LGHDT and YNNKEL (reference sequence). CDR3 size: 15 residues. Trimming took off 2 bases at V and 4 bases at J, with 15 bases between the two ends. The CDR3 bases are TGTGCCAGCAGCCAATCTCTTGGGCTAGTATACGAGCAGTACTTC. Protein: CASSQSLGLVYEQYF.

This clonotype was seen at least ten times. V usage is TRBV7-2 and J usage is TRBJ2-5, with a weak D call TRBD2 (6 bases). The length of the CDR3 is 18 residues. Germline CDR1 is SGHTA and CDR2 is FQGNSA. The V gene lost 0 bases and the J gene lost 5 bases, with 22 bases spanning the gap. DNA for the CDR3: TGTGCCAGCAGCTTAGCGCTTGCGGGGCTTCCGTCTACGGAGACCCAGTACTTC. Its translation is CASSLALAGLPSTETQYF.

This clonotype has a count of ten or more. CDR3 bases: TGTGCCACCAGCAGAGTTCGGCTGGACACTGAAGCTTTCTTT. Translation: CATSRVRLDTEAFF. The rearrangement uses TRBV15 and TRBJ1-1; D call uncertain. The CDR3 has 14 amino acids. Trimming took 1 base from V and 3 from J, leaving 9 bases between them. CDR1 and CDR2 from the germline V gene are LNHNV and YYDKDF (reference sequence).

This clonotype was seen at least ten times. The rearrangement joins TRBV28 to TRBJ2-2; 10 bases align to TRBD2. The length of the CDR3 is 16 residues. Germline values: CDR1 MDHEN, CDR2 SYDVKM. The V and J ends lost 2 bases and 6 bases, in that order; junction bases with no gene match: 6. The CDR3 DNA is TGTGCCAGCAGTTTACGGTGGACTAGCGGACCCGGGGAGCTGTTTTTT. It is translated as CASSLRWTSGPGELFF.

This clonotype was picked up a small number of times. The V gene is TRBV7-9, the J gene TRBJ2-1; 10 nucleotides match TRBD2. Per germline, CDR1 SEHNR and CDR2 FQNEAQ (reference sequence). V lost 1 base and J lost 9; bases outside the gene matches: 6. The length of the CDR3 is 15 residues. In DNA, the CDR3 is TGTGCCAGCAGCTTAGTTAGCGGGAGGCCTGGTGAGCAGTTCTTC. Its protein is CASSLVSGRPGEQFF.

This clonotype has only a few counts. The rearrangement uses TRBV6-1 and TRBJ2-2; D possibly corresponds to TRBD2 (5 bases). Germline assignment: CDR1 MNHNS and CDR2 SASEGT. CDR3 size: 13 residues. V was clipped by 8 bases and J by 5 bases, with 12 bases between them. The DNA of the CDR3 is TGTGCCAGCGCCTTCCCGGGGACCGGGGAGCTGTTTTTT. It encodes CASAFPGTGELFF.

The rearrangement uses TRBV5-1 and TRBJ2-3; tentatively, D is TRBD2 (5 bases). V dropped 0 bases and J dropped 1 base, with 12 bases sitting between them. The germline V gene has CDR1 SGHRS and CDR2 YFSETQ. The CDR3 runs to 16 residues. CDR3 DNA sequence: TGCGCCAGCAGCTTGGATGTGGTTAGCGGCACAGATACGCAGTATTTT. It specifies CASSLDVVSGTDTQYF.

A few counts support this clonotype. This chain uses TRBV5-1 with TRBJ2-1, with D hard to call. This CDR3 contains 14 residues. From germline, CDR1 is SGHRS and CDR2 YFSETQ. V was shortened by 5 bases and J by 4 bases, with 13 bases between the two germline ends. The chain's CDR3 is CASRAAKLYNEQFF. CDR3 nucleotides: TGCGCCAGCAGGGCAGCTAAGTTATACAATGAGCAGTTCTTC.

Points on this clonotype: A read error is likely, as this CDR3 ends without the conserved phenylalanine or tryptophan. The chain recombines TRBV7-6 with TRBJ2-7, with TRBD2 matching 9 bases. CDR1 and CDR2 from the germline V gene are SGHVS and FNYEAQ. CDR3 length equals 16 residues. With V trimmed by 5 bases and J by 0 bases, 8 bases remained unmatched. This CDR3 is CASSGRLAESSYEQYL. Written as DNA, the CDR3 is TGTGCCAGCAGCGGTCGACTAGCGGAAAGCTCCTACGAGCAGTACCTC.

In its sample, this clonotype was seen a few times. V gene TRBV19 combines with J gene TRBJ2-3; a weak D match, TRBD1 (5 bases). The CDR3 has 16 residues. Germline CDR1 LNHDA, CDR2 SQIVND (reference sequence). V shed 3 bases and J shed 0 bases, with 13 bases lying between them. CDR3 DNA sequence: TGTGCCAGTAGTATCAAAGGGCAGGGAAGCACAGATACGCAGTATTTT. This gives the protein CASSIKGQGSTDTQYF.